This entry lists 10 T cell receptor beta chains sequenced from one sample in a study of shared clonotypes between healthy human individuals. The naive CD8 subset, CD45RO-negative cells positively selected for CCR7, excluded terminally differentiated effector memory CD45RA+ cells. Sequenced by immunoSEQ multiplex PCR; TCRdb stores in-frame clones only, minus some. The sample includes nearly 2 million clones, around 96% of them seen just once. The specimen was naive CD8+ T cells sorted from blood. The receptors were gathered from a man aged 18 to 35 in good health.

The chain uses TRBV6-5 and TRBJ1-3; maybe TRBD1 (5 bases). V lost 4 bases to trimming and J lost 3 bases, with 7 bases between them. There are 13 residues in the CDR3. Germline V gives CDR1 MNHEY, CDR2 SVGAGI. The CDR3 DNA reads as TGTGCCAGCAGTTGGGACGGTGGAAACACCATATATTTT. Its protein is CASSWDGGNTIYF.

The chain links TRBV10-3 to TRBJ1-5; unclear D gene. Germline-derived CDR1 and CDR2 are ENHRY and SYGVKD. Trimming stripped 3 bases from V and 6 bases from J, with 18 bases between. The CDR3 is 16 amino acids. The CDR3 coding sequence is TGTGCCATCAGTGATTTAGAGACGGGTCCCAGTCAGCCCCAGCATTTT. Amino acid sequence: CAISDLETGPSQPQHF.

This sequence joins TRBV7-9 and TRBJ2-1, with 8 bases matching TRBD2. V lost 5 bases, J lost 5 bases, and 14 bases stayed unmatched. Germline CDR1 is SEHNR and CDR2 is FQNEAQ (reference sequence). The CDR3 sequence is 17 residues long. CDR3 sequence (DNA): TGTGCCAGCAGCCCCTCCGGGGGGGGAGTTGGTAACAATGAGCAGTTCTTC. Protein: CASSPSGGGVGNNEQFF.

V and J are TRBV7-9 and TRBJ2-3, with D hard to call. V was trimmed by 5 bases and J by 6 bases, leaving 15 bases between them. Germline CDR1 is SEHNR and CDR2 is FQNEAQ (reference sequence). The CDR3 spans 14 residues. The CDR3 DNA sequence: TGTGCCAGCAGCCCTCGTTTAGAAGGGGATACGCAGTATTTT. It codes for CASSPRLEGDTQYF.

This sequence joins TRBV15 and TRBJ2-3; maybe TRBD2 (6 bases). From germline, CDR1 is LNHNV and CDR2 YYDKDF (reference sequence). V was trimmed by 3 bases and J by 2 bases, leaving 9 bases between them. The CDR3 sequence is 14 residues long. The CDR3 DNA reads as TGTGCCACCAGCAGGGGGACTCCCACAGATACGCAGTATTTT. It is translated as CATSRGTPTDTQYF.

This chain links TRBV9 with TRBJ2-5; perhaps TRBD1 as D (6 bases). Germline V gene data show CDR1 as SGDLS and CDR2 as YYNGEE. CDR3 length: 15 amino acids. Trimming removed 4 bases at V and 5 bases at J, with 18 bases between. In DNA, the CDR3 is TGTGCCAGCAGCACCGAGGGGGAGCCAGAGGAGACCCAGTACTTC. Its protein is CASSTEGEPEETQYF.

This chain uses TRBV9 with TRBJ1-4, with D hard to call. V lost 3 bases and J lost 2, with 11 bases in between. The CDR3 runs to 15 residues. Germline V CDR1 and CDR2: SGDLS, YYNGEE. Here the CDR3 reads CASSGSSTTNEKLFF. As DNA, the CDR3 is TGTGCCAGCAGCGGGTCAAGTACTACTAATGAAAAACTGTTTTTT.

This CDR3 reads CASRETGELFF. The CDR3 DNA reads TGTGCCAGCAGGGAAACCGGGGAGCTGTTTTTT. V is TRBV6-1 and J is TRBJ2-2; no firm D call. The CDR3 length is 11 residues. V lost 6 bases to trimming and J lost 5 bases, with 4 bases between them. Germline CDR1 reads MNHNS; CDR2 reads SASEGT.

The CDR3 protein is CASSYSAGGWTEAFF. In DNA, the CDR3 is TGTGCCAGCAGTTACTCTGCAGGGGGCTGGACTGAAGCTTTCTTT. This sequence joins TRBV6-5 and TRBJ1-1; 8 nucleotides line up with TRBD1. Per germline, CDR1 MNHEY and CDR2 SVGAGI. This CDR3 is 15 amino acids long. Trimming at V came to 0 bases and at J to 5 bases, leaving 5 bases not matched to a gene.

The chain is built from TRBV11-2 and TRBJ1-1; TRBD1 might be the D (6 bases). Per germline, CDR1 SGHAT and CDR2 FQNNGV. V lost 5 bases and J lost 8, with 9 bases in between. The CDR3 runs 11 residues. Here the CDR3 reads CASSGGLEAFF. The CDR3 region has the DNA TGTGCCAGCAGCGGGGGCCTCGAAGCTTTCTTT.